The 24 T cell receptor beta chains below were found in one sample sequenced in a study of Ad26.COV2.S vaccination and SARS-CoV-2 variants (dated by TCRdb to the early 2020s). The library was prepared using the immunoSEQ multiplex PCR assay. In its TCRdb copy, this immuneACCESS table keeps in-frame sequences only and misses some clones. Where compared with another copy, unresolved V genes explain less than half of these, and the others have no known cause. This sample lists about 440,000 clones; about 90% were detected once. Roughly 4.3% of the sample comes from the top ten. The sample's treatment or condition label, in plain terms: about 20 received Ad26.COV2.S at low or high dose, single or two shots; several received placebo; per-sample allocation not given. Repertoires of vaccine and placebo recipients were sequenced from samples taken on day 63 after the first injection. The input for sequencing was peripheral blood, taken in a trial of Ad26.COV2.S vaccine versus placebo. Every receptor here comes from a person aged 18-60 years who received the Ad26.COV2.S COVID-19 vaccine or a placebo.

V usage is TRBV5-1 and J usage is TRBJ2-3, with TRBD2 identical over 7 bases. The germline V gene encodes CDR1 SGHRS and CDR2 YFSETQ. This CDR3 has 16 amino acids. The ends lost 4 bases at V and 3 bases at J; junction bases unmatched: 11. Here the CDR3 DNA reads TGCGCCAGCAGCGGGGACTATCACGGGAATACAGATACGCAGTATTTT. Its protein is CASSGDYHGNTDTQYF.

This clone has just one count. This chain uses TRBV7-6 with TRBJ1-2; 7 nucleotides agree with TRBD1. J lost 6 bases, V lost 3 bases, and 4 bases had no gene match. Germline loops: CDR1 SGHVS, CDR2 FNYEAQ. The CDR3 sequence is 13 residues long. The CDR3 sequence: CASSFEGAHGYTF. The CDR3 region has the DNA TGTGCCAGCAGCTTCGAGGGGGCCCATGGCTACACCTTC.

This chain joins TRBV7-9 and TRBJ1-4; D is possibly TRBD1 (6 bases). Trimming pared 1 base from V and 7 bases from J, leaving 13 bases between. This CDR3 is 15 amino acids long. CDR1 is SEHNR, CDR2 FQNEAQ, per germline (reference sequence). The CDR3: CASSLGQVSGEKLFF. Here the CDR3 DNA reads TGTGCCAGCAGCTTAGGACAGGTTTCAGGTGAAAAACTGTTTTTT.

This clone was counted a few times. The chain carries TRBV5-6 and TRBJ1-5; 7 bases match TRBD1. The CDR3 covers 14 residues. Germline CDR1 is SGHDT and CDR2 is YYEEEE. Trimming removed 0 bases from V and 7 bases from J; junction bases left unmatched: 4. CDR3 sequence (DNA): TGTGCCAGCAGCTTGGGACAGACAGGGCAGCCCCAGCATTTT. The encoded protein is CASSLGQTGQPQHF.

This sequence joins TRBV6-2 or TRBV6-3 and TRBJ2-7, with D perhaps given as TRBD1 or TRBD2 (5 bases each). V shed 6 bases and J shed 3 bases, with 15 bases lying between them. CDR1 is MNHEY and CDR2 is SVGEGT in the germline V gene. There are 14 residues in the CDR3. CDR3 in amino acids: CASSFGTEHYEQYF. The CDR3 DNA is TGTGCCAGCAGCTTCGGGACGGAACACTACGAGCAGTACTTC.

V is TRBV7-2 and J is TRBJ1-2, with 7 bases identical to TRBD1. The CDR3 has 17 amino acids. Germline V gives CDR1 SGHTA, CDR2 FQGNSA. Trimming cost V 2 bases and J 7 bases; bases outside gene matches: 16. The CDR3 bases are TGTGCCAGCAGCTTAACAGGGGCCGCTGGGGTGGATGGTGGCTACACCTTC. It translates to CASSLTGAAGVDGGYTF.

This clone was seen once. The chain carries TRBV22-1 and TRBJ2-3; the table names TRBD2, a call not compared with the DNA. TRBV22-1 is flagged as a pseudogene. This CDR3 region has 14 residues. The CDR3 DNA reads TGTCCTGGGAGAACCCTTCTAGAACGAGATACGCAGTATTTT. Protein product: CPGRTLLERDTQYF.

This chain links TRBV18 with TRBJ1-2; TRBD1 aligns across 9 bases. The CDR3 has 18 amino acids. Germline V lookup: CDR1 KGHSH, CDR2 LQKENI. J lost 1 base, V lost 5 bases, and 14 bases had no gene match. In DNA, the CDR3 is TGTGCCAGCTCAGACCATGGGCCGGGACAGGGTCGTAACTATGGCTACACCTTC. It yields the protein CASSDHGPGQGRNYGYTF.

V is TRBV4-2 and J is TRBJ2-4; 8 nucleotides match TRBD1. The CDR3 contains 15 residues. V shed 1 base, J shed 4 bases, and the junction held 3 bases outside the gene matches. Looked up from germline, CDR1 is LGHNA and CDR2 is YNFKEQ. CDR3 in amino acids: CASSQADREKNIQYF. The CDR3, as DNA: TGTGCCAGCAGCCAAGCGGACAGGGAGAAAAACATTCAGTACTTC.

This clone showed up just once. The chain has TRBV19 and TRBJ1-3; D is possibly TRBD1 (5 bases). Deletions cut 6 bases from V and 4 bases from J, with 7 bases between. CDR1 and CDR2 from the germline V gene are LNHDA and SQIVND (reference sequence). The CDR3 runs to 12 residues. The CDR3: CASSRTGNTIYF. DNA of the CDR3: TGTGCCAGTAGCCGGACAGGAAACACCATATATTTT.

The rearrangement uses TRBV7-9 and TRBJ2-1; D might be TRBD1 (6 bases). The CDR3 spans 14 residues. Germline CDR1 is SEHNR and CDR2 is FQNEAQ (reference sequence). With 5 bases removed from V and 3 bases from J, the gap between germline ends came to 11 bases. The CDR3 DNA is TGTGCCAGCAGCGGGACATTGGGCTACAATGAGCAGTTCTTC. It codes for CASSGTLGYNEQFF.

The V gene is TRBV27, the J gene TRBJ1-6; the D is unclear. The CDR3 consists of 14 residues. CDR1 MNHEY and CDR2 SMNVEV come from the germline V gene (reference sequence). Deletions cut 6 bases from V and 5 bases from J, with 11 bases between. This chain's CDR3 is CASSLAGNNSPLHF. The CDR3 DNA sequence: TGTGCCAGCAGCCTTGCGGGGAATAATTCACCCCTCCACTTT.

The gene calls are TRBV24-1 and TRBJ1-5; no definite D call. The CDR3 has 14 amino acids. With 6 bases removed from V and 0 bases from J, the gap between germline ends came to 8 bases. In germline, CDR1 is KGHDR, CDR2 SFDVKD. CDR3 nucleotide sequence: TGTGCCACCAGTAAGATCGATAGCAATCAGCCCCAGCATTTT. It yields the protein CATSKIDSNQPQHF.

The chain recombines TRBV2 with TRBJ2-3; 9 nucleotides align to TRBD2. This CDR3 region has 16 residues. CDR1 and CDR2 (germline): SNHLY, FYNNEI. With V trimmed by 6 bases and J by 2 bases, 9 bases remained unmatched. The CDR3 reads CASREGTSRLTDTQYF. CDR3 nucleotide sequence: TGTGCCAGCAGGGAGGGGACTAGCAGACTCACAGATACGCAGTATTTT.

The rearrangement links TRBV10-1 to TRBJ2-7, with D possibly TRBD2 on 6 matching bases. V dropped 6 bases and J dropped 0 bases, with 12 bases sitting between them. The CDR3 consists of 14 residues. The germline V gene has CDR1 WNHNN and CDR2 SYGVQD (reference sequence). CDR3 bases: TGCGCCAGCAGGGGACTCGGAAGCTCCTACGAGCAGTACTTC. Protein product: CASRGLGSSYEQYF.

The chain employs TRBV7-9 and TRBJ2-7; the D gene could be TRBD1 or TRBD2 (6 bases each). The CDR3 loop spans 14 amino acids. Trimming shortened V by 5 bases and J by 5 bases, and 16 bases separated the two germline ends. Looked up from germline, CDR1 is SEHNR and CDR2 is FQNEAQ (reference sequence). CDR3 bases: TGTGCCAGCAGCCGCCCCGGGGGCTTGGACGAGCAGTACTTC. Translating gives CASSRPGGLDEQYF. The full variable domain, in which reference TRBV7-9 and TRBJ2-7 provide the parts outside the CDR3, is DTGVSQNPRHKITKRGQNVTFRCDPISEHNRLYWYRQTLGQGPEFLTYFQNEAQLEKSRLLSDRFSAERPKGSFSTLEIQRTEQGDSAMYLCASSRPGGLDEQYFGPGTRLTVT.

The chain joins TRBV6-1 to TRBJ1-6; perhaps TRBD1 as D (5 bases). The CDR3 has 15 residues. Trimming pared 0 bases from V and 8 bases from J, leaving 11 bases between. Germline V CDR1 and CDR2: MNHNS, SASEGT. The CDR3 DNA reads TGTGCCAGCAGTGAAGCGTCAGGGCGGGATTCACCCCTCCACTTT. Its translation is CASSEASGRDSPLHF.

Here the CDR3 DNA reads TGTGCCAGCAGCTCACAGGCCGTCGGGGAGCTGTTTTTT. Translated: CASSSQAVGELFF. The chain has TRBV7-3 and TRBJ2-2; tentative D call: TRBD1 (5 bases). In germline, CDR1 is SGHTA, CDR2 FQGTGA. CDR3 size: 13 residues. Between the trimmed V and J ends, which lost 4 bases and 7 bases, there was a span of 10 bases. The complete variable domain, with remaining parts taken from reference TRBV7-3 and TRBJ2-2, reads GAGVSQTPSNKVTEKGKYVELRCDPISGHTALYWYRQSLGQGPEFLIYFQGTGAADDSGLPNDRFFAVRPEGSVSTLKIQRTERGDSAVYLCASSSQAVGELFFGEGSRLTVL.

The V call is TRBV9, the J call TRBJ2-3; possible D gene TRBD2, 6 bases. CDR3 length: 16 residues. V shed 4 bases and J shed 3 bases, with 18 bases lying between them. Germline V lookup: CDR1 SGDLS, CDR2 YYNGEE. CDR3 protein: CASSLRGGTRTDTQYF. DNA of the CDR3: TGTGCCAGCAGCCTCCGTGGGGGGACGAGGACAGATACGCAGTATTTT.

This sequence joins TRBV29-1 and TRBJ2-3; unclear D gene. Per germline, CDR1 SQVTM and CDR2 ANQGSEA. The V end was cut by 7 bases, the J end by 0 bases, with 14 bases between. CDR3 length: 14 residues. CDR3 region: CSALLMGSTDTQYF. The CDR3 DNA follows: TGCAGCGCCCTCCTAATGGGTAGCACAGATACGCAGTATTTT.

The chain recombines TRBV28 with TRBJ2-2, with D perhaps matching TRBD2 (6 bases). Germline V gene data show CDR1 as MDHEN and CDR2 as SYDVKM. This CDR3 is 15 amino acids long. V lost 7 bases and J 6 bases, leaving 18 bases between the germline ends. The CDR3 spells CASILSGGGAGELFF. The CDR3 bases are TGTGCCAGCATTCTTAGCGGTGGTGGAGCCGGGGAGCTGTTTTTT.

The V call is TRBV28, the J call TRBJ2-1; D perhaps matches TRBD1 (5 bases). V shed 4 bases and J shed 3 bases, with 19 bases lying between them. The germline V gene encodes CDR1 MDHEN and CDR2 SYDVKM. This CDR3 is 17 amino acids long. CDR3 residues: CASSSPRQTSGYNEQFF. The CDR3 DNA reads TGTGCCAGCAGTTCGCCCCGACAGACCTCCGGCTACAATGAGCAGTTCTTC.

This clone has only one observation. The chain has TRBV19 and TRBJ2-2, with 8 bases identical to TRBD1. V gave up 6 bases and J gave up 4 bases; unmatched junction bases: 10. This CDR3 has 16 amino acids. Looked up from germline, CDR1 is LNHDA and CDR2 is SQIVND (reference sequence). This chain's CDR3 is CASRTTGTGLTGELFF. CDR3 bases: TGTGCCAGTAGAACAACCGGGACAGGCCTCACCGGGGAGCTGTTTTTT.

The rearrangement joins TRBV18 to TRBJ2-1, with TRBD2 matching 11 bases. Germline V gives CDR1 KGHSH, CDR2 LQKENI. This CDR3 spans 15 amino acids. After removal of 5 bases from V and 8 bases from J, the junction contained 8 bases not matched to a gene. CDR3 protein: CASSSLAGEGYEQFF. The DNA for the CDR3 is TGTGCCAGCTCATCACTAGCGGGAGAGGGCTATGAGCAGTTCTTC.